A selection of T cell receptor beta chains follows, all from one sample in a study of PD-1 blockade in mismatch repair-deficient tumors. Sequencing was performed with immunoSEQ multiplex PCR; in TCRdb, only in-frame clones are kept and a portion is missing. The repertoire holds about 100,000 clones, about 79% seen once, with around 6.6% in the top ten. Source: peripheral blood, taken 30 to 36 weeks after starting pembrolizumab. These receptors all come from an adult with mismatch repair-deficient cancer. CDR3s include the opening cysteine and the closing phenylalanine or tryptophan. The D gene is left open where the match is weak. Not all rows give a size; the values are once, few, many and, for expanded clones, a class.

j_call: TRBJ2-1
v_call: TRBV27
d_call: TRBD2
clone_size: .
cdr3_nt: TGTGCCAGCGGTTCTAGCGGGAGCTCCTACAATGAGCAGTTCTTC
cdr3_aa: CASGSSGSSYNEQFF

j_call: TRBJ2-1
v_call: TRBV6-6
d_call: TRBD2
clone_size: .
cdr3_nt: TGTGCCAGCGGAGGACTAGCGGGTGGCAATGAGCAGTTCTTC
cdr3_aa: CASGGLAGGNEQFF

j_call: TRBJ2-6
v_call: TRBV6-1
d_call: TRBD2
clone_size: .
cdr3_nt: TGTGCCAGCAGTGAAATTTGGGGGAGGGGCTCTGGGGCCAACGTCCTGACTTTC
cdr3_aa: CASSEIWGRGSGANVLTF

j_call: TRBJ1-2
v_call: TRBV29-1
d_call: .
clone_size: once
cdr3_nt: TGCAGCGTTGTAGGACTAAGTGGCTACACCTTC
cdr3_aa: CSVVGLSGYTF

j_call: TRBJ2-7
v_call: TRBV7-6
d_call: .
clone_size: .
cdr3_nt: TGTGCCAGCAGCCCAGGGGAGGACTACGAGCAGTACTTC
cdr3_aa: CASSPGEDYEQYF

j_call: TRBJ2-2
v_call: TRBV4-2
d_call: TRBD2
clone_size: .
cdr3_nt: TGTGCCAGCAGCCGGGGACTAGCGCAAAACACCGGGGAGCTGTTTTTT
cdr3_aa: CASSRGLAQNTGELFF

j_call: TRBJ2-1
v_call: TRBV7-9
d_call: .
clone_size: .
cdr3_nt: TGTGCCAGCAGCTTATCCGGGACCGTCAACAATGAGCAGTTCTTC
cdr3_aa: CASSLSGTVNNEQFF

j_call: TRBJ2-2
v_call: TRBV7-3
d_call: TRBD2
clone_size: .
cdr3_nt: TGTGCCAGCAGCCAGCTAGCGGGGAACACCGGGGAGCTGTTTTTT
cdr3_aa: CASSQLAGNTGELFF

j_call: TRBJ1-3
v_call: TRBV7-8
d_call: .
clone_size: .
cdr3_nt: TGTGCCAGCAGCTTATGGGGGGCTTCTGGAAACACCATATATTTT
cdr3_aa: CASSLWGASGNTIYF

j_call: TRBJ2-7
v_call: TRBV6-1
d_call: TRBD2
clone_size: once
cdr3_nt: TGTGCCAGCATCCCTAGCGGGAGCGACGAGCAGTACTTC
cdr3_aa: CASIPSGSDEQYF

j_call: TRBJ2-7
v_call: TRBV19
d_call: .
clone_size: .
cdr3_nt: TGTGCCAGTAGTATAACCTACGAGCAGTACTTC
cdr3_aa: CASSITYEQYF

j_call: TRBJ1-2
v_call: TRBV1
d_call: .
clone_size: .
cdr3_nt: TGCACCAGCAGCCTAAAGGTCGGTGGCTACACCTTC
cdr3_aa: CTSSLKVGGYTF